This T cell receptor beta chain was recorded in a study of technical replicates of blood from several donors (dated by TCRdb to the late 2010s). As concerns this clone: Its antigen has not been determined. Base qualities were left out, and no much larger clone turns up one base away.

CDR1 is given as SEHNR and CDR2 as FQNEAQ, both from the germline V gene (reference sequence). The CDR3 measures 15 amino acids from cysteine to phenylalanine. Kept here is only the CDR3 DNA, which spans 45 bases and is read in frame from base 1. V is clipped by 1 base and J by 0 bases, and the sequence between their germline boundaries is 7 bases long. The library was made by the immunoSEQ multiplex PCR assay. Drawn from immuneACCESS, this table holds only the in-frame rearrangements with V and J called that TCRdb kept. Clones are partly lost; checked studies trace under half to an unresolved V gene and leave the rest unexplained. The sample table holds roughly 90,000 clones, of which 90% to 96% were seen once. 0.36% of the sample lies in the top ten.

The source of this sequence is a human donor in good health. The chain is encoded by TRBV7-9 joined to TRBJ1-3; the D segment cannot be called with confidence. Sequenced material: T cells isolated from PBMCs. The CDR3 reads CASSLGGNSGNTIYF. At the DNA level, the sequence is TGTGCCAGCAGCTTAGGAGGCAACTCTGGAAACACCATATATTTT.